The sample holds a few counts of the clone carrying this TCR beta chain. Per the original methods: Amplification from reference gene primers served as the basis for estimated nucleated cell counts. Assay used: immunoSEQ multiplex PCR; TCRdb lists only in-frame clones, some missing. The D gene and trimming were derived from the DNA, and the V and J assignments and clone size from that table. The table lists 150,000 to 200,000 clones, approximately 86% of them singletons. This sample was taken from a study of blood T cell repertoires in COVID-19. Sequenced input: peripheral blood. This receptor was taken from a man aged 65 to 85 with acute or convalescent COVID-19.

The CDR3 reads CASSPNDMLGGGYTF. In DNA form, the CDR3 reads TGTGCCAGTAGTCCGAACGACATGCTCGGGGGTGGCTACACCTTC. The chain joins TRBV19 to TRBJ1-2, with D tentatively TRBD1 (5 bases). Per the germline V gene, CDR1 is LNHDA and CDR2 is SQIVND (reference sequence). The CDR3 loop spans 15 amino acids. Deletions cut 5 bases from V and 7 bases from J, with 20 bases between.